This TCR beta chain originates from a study of control samples from healthy donors and cancer patients. The assay was immunoSEQ multiplex PCR, and TCRdb's table has in-frame clones only and misses some. This sample has some 110,000 clones; around nine tenths occur once, and the top ten carry 2% to 3%. Germline V lookup: CDR1 LGHNA, CDR2 YSLEER. Trimming shortened V by 1 base and J by 4 bases, and 16 bases separated the two germline ends. The CDR3 covers 16 residues. The receptor's source is a woman in her sixties or seventies in good health. This chain connects TRBV4-3 to TRBJ1-1; D uncertain. The sample taken for sequencing was blood. CDR3 residues: CASSQGGPLQGTEAFF. DNA for the CDR3: TGCGCCAGCAGCCAAGGTGGACCCCTCCAAGGCACTGAAGCTTTCTTT.